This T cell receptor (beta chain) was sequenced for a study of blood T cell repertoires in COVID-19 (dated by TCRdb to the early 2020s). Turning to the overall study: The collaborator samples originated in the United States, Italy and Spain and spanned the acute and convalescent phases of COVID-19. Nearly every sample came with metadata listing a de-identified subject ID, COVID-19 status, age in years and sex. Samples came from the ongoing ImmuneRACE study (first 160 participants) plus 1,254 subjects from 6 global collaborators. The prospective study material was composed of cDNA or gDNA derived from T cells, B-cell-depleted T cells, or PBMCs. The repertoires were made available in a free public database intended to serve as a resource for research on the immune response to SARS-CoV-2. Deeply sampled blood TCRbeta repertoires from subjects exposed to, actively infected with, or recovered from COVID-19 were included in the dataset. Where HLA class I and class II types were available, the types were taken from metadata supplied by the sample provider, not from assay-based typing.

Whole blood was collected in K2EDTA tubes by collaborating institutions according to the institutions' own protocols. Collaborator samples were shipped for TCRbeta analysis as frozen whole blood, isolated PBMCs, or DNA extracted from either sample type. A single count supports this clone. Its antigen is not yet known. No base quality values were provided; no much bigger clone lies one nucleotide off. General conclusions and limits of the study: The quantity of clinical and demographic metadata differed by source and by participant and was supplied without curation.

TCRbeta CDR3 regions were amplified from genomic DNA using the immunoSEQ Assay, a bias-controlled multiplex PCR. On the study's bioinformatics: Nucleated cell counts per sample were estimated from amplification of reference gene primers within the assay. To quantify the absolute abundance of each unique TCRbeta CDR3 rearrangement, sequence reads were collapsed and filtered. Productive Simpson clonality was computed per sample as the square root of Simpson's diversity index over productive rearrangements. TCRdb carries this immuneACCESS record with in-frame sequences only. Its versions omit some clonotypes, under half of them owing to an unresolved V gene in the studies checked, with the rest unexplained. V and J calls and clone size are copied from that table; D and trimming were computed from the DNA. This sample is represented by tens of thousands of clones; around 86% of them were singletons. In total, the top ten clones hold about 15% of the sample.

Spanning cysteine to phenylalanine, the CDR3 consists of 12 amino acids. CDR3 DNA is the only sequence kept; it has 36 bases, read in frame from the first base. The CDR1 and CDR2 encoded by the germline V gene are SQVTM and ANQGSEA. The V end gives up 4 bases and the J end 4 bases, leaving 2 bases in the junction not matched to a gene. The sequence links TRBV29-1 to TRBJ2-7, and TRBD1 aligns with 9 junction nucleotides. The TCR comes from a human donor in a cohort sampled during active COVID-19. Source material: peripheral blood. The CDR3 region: CSVGGQGYEQYF. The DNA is TGCAGCGTTGGGGGACAGGGATACGAGCAGTACTTC.